The clone carrying this TCR beta chain was seen more than once but under ten times. Its target is unknown. The V end lost 4 bases, the J end lost 1 base, and 4 bases lay between the germline ends. The V gene's germline CDR1 is WSHSY and CDR2 SAAADI. CDR3 length: 12 amino acids. The sample belongs to a study of response to subunit inactivated influenza vaccine. Findings and caveats of the study: The authors suggested that every seasonal influenza vaccination recruits few new T cells.

TCRdb ran MiXCR on the RT-PCR reads and lists one entry per CDR3 protein. The sample consists of approximately 230,000 distinct CDR3 sequences, approximately 12% of them appearing once. This specimen was non-naive T cells sorted from PBMCs, taken less than 15 days before vaccination. The clonotype comes from a man between 45 and 60 years old who received an inactivated influenza vaccine. The V gene is TRBV10-2, the J gene TRBJ2-5; D remains unclear. This CDR3 reads CASSASQETQYF. CDR3 DNA: TGCGCCAGCAGTGCATCCCAAGAGACCCAGTACTTC.